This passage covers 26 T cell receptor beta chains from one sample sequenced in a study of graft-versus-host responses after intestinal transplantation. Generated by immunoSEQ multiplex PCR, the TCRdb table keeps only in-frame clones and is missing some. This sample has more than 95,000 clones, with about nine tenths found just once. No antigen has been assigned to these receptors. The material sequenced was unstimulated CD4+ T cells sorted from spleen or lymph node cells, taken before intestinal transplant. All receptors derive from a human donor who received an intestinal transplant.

The CDR3 loop is CSVGTSGRAIADTQYF. The CDR3 region has the DNA TGCAGCGTGGGGACTAGCGGGAGGGCCATCGCAGATACGCAGTATTTT. The chain carries TRBV29-1 and TRBJ2-3; TRBD2 matches at 16 bases. Trimming cost V 6 bases and J 4 bases; bases outside gene matches: 7. The CDR3 totals 16 residues. Germline V CDR1 and CDR2: SQVTM, ANQGSEA.

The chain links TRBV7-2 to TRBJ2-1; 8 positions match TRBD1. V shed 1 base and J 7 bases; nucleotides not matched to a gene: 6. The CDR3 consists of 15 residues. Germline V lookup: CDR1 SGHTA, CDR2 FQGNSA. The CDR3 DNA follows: TGTGCCAGCAGCTTAGGACAGGGGATCGGGAATGAGCAGTTCTTC. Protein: CASSLGQGIGNEQFF.

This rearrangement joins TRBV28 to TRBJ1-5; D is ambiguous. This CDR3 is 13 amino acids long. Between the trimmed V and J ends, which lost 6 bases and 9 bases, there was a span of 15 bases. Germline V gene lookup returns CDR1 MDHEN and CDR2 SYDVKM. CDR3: CASRNRDPRPQHF. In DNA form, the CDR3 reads TGTGCCAGCAGAAACAGAGACCCCCGGCCCCAGCATTTT.

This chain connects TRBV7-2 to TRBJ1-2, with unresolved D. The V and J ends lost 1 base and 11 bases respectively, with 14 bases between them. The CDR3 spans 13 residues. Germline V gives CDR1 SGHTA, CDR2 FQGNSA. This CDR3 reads CASSLDQAGRYTF. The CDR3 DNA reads TGTGCCAGCAGCTTAGATCAGGCGGGCCGGTACACCTTC.

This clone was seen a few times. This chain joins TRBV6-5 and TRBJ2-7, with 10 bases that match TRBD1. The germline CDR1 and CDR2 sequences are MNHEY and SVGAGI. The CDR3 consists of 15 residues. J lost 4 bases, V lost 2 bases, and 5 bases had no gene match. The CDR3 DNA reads TGTGCCAGCAGTTACGCCGGGACAGGGGTATACGAGCAGTACTTC. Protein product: CASSYAGTGVYEQYF.

CDR3 in amino acids: CASSLGTGGEPQHF. The DNA for the CDR3 is TGTGCCAGCAGCCTCGGGACAGGGGGGGAGCCCCAGCATTTT. This chain links TRBV7-9 with TRBJ1-5; 11 positions agree with TRBD1. This CDR3 region has 14 residues. Germline values: CDR1 SEHNR, CDR2 FQNEAQ (reference sequence). V was clipped by 5 bases and J by 8 bases; unmatched bases: 5.

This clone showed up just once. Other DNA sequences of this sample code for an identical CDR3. In DNA, the CDR3 is TGCGCCAGCAGCTTGGCGACAGATACGCAGTATTTT. Its protein is CASSLATDTQYF. V is TRBV5-1 and J is TRBJ2-3; no firm D call. This CDR3 contains 12 residues. Between the trimmed V and J ends, which lost 0 bases and 3 bases, there was a span of 2 bases. Germline V gene sequence: CDR1 SGHRS, CDR2 YFSETQ.

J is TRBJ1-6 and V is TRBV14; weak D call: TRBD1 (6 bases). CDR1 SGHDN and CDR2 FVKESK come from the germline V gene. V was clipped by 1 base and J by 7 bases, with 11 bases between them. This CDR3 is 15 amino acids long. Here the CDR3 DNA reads TGTGCCAGCAGCCAAGTGAACAGGGCCAATTCACCCCTCCACTTT. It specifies CASSQVNRANSPLHF.

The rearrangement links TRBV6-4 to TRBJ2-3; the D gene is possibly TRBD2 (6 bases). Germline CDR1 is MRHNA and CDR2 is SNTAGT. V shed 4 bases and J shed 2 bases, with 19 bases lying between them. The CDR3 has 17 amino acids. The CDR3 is CASSGGFSGDATDTQYF. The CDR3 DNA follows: TGTGCCAGCAGTGGAGGATTTAGCGGAGATGCCACAGATACGCAGTATTTT.

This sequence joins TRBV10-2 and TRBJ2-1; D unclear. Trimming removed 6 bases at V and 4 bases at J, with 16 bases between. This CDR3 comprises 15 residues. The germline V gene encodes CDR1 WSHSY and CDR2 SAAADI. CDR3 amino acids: CASRVSLLAYNEQFF. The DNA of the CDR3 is TGCGCCAGCAGAGTCTCACTATTGGCATACAATGAGCAGTTCTTC.

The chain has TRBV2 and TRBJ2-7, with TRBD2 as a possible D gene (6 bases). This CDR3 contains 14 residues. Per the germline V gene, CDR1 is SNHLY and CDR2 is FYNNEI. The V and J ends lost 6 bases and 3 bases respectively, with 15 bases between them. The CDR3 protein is CASREELGLYEQYF. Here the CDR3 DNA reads TGTGCCAGCAGGGAGGAGCTGGGACTCTACGAGCAGTACTTC.

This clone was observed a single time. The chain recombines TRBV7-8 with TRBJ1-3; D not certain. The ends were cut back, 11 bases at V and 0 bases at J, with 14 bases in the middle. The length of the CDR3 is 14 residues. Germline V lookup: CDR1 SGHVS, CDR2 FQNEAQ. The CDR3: CAGRFPISGNTIYF. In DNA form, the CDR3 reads TGTGCCGGTAGATTTCCCATCTCTGGAAACACCATATATTTT.

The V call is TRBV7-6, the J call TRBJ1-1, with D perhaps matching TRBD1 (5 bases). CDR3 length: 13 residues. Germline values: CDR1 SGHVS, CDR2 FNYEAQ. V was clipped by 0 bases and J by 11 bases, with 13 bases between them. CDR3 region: CASSLARVGGAFF. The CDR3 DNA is TGTGCCAGCAGCTTAGCGCGAGTGGGGGGGGCTTTCTTT.

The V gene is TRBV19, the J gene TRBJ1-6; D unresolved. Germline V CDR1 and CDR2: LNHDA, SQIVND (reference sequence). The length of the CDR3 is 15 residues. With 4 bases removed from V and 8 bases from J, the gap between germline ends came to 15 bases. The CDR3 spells CASSTSGILDSPLHF. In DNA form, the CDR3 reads TGTGCCAGTAGTACCTCGGGCATACTAGATTCACCCCTCCACTTT.

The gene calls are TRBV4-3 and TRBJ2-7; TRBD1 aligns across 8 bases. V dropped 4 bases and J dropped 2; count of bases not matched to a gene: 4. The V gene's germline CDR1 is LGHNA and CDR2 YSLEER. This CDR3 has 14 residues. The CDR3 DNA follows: TGCGCCAGCAGCCTATGGACAGGGACCTACGAGCAGTACTTC. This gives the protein CASSLWTGTYEQYF.

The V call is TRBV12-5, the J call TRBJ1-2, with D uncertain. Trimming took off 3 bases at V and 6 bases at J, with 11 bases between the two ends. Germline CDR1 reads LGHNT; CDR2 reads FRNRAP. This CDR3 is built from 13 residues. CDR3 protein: CASGLRDSDGYTF. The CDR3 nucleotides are TGTGCTAGTGGTTTACGGGATTCTGATGGCTACACCTTC.

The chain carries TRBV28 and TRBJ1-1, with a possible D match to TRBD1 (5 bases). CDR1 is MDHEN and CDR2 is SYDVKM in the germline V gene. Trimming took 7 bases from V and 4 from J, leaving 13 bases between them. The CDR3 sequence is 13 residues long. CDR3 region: CASKLRRGTEAFF. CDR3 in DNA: TGTGCCAGCAAATTGCGGAGGGGCACTGAAGCTTTCTTT.

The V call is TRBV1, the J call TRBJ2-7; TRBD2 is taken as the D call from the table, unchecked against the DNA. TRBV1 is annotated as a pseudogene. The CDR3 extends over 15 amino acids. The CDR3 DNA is TGCACCAGCAGCCAAGGAGGAGGCGGGAACTACGAGCAGTACTTC. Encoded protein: CTSSQGGGGNYEQYF.

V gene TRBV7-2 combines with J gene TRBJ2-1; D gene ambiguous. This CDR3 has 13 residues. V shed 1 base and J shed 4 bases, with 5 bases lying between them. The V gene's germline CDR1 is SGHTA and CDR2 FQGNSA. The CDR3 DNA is TGTGCCAGCAGCTTAGTTAAATACAATGAGCAGTTCTTC. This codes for CASSLVKYNEQFF.

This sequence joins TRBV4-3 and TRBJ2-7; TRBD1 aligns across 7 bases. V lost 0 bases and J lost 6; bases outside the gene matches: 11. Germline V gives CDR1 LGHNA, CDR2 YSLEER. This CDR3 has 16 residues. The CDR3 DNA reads TGCGCCAGCAGCCAAGATCCGGGACAGCGTCGGGGCGAGCAGTACTTC. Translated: CASSQDPGQRRGEQYF.

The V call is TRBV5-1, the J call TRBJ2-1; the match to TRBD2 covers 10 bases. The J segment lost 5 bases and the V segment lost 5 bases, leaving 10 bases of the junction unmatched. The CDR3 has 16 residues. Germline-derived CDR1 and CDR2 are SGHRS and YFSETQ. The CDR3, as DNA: TGCGCCAGCAGTATAATTACTAGCGGGGCTGACAATGAGCAGTTCTTC. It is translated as CASSIITSGADNEQFF.

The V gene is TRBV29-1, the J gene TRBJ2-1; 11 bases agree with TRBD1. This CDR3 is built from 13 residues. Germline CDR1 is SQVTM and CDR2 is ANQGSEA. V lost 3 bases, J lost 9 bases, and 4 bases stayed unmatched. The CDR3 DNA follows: TGCAGCGTTGAGCCTGGGACAGGGGGTGAGCAGTTCTTC. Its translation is CSVEPGTGGEQFF.

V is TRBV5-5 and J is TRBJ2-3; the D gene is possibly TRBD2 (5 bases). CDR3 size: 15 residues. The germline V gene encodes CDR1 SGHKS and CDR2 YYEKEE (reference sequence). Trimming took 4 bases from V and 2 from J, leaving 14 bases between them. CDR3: CASSPGLEHTDTQYF. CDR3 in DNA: TGTGCCAGCAGCCCCGGACTGGAACACACAGATACGCAGTATTTT.

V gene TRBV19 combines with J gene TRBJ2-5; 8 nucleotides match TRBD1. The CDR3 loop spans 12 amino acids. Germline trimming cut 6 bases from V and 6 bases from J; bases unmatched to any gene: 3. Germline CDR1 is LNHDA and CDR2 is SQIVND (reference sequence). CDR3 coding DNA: TGTGCCAGTAGCGGACAGGGAAAGACCCAGTACTTC. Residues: CASSGQGKTQYF.

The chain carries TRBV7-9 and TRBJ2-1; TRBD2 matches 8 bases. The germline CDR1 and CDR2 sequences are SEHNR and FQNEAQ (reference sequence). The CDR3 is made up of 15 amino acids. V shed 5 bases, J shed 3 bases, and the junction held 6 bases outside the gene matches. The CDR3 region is CASSLPGLVYNEQFF. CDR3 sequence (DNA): TGTGCCAGCAGCCTTCCGGGACTAGTCTACAATGAGCAGTTCTTC.

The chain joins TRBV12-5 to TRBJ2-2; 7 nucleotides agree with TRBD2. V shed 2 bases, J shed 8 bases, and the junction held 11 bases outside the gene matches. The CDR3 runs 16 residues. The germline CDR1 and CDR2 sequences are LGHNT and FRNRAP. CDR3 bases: TGTGCTAGTGGTTTGAACCGGGGGGTCCTCATGGGGGAGCTGTTTTTT. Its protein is CASGLNRGVLMGELFF. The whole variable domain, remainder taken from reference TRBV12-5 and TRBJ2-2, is DARVTQTPRHKVTEMGQEVTMRCQPILGHNTVFWYRQTMMQGLELLAYFRNRAPLDDSGMPKDRFSAEMPDATLATLKIQPSEPRDSAVYFCASGLNRGVLMGELFFGEGSRLTVL.